These 30 T cell receptor beta chains originate from one sample sequenced in a study of cytomegalovirus exposure and HLA in healthy donors (dated by TCRdb to about 2017). Library preparation used the immunoSEQ multiplex PCR assay. The multiplex PCR relied on a mix of 60 forward primers for TCR Vbeta segments and 13 reverse primers for TCR Jbeta segments. As stored in TCRdb, this immuneACCESS dataset retains in-frame rearrangements with V and J assigned. A fraction of the clones does not appear; measured against another copy, unresolved V genes explain less than half of the discrepancy, and the remainder lacks a known reason. Counted in this sample were 100,000 or so clones; roughly 79% of them appeared once. The biggest ten clones account for 1.5% to 2% of the sample. The material sequenced was PBMCs. Source of these receptors: a woman aged 40 to 50 in good health and CMV-seronegative.

J is TRBJ2-1 and V is TRBV19; a weak D match, TRBD2 (6 bases). Trimming took off 3 bases at V and 6 bases at J, with 15 bases between the two ends. The CDR3 runs to 15 residues. Germline V gives CDR1 LNHDA, CDR2 SQIVND (reference sequence). The CDR3 DNA sequence: TGTGCCAGTAGTATGGCCCTAGGGAGGACCAATGAGCAGTTCTTC. Protein product: CASSMALGRTNEQFF.

The genes are TRBV28 and TRBJ2-5, with D possibly being TRBD2 (5 bases). The DNA end is a closer match to TRBJ2-7, so the J assignment may be wrong. Germline V gene data show CDR1 as MDHEN and CDR2 as SYDVKM. The CDR3 is 12 residues long. Written as DNA, the CDR3 is TGTGCCAGCAGGGGAGATGGAAACGAGCAGTACTTC. Encoded protein: CASRGDGNEQYF.

The CDR3 spells CASSLEKGREAFF. The CDR3 DNA sequence: TGCGCCAGCAGCTTGGAGAAGGGCCGGGAGGCTTTCTTT. The chain is built from TRBV5-1 and TRBJ1-1, with D hard to call. The CDR3 runs to 13 residues. Trimming pared 0 bases from V and 11 bases from J, leaving 14 bases between. The germline gives CDR1 SGHRS, CDR2 YFSETQ.

This sequence joins TRBV29-1 and TRBJ2-5; possibly TRBD1 for D (6 bases). Between the trimmed V and J ends, which lost 7 bases and 2 bases, there was a span of 14 bases. Per germline, CDR1 SQVTM and CDR2 ANQGSEA. The CDR3 has 13 residues. The CDR3 region is CSERTVGQETQYF. CDR3 DNA sequence: TGCAGCGAGAGGACAGTGGGGCAAGAGACCCAGTACTTC.

This rearrangement joins TRBV28 to TRBJ2-1; TRBD1 agrees at 11 bases. CDR1 and CDR2 from the germline V gene are MDHEN and SYDVKM. V lost 3 bases, J lost 9 bases, and 13 bases stayed unmatched. The CDR3 sequence is 17 residues long. CDR3 sequence (DNA): TGTGCCAGCAGTTTCGGCTTTGCGGGACAGGGGGTAGGTGAGCAGTTCTTC. Protein sequence: CASSFGFAGQGVGEQFF.

CDR3 residues: CASSRNEADGYTF. The CDR3 nucleotides read TGCGCCAGCAGTCGTAATGAAGCGGATGGCTACACCTTC. V usage is TRBV10-1 and J usage is TRBJ1-2; D remains ambiguous. The germline gives CDR1 WNHNN, CDR2 SYGVQD (reference sequence). Trimming cost V 5 bases and J 6 bases, with 13 bases left between them. The CDR3 is 13 residues long.

The chain couples TRBV9 to TRBJ2-2; a possible D gene is TRBD2 (6 bases). Germline loops: CDR1 SGDLS, CDR2 YYNGEE. V gave up 4 bases and J gave up 3 bases, with 13 bases separating them. The CDR3 runs to 15 residues. CDR3 loop: CASSKRDFYTGELFF. The DNA for the CDR3 is TGTGCCAGCAGCAAGAGGGACTTTTACACCGGGGAGCTGTTTTTT. Full variable domain (rest looked up from reference TRBV9 and TRBJ2-2): DSGVTQTPKHLITATGQRVTLRCSPRSGDLSVYWYQQSLDQGLQFLIQYYNGEERAKGNILERFSAQQFPDLHSELNLSSLELGDSALYFCASSKRDFYTGELFFGEGSRLTVL.

Only a few counts were recorded for this clone. This chain links TRBV4-2 with TRBJ2-5; 14 positions match TRBD2. V lost 0 bases, J lost 3 bases, and 6 bases stayed unmatched. The CDR3 runs 18 residues. CDR1 is LGHNA, CDR2 YNFKEQ, per germline. The CDR3: CASSQEDVGLAGEETQYF. The CDR3 DNA is TGTGCCAGCAGCCAAGAGGATGTGGGACTAGCGGGGGAAGAGACCCAGTACTTC.

The gene calls are TRBV7-9 and TRBJ2-5; D may be TRBD1 (6 bases). Looked up from germline, CDR1 is SEHNR and CDR2 is FQNEAQ (reference sequence). The CDR3 consists of 15 residues. V lost 0 bases and J lost 4, with 12 bases in between. CDR3 amino acids: CASSLALQGGETQYF. CDR3 bases: TGTGCCAGCAGCTTAGCGCTACAGGGTGGAGAGACCCAGTACTTC.

V gene TRBV18 combines with J gene TRBJ2-1; TRBD2 is a possible D gene (5 bases). Germline loops: CDR1 KGHSH, CDR2 LQKENI. The CDR3 loop spans 14 amino acids. V gave up 2 bases and J gave up 9 bases, with 14 bases separating them. CDR3 protein: CASSPDLVAFEQFF. CDR3 DNA: TGTGCCAGCTCACCAGACCTGGTAGCGTTTGAGCAGTTCTTC.

The gene calls are TRBV7-3 and TRBJ2-3; 14 bases are shared with TRBD2. With 2 bases clipped from V and 4 bases from J, the junction kept 5 bases outside the gene matches. CDR1 and CDR2 (germline): SGHTA, FQGTGA. CDR3 length: 17 amino acids. The CDR3 spells CASSLDPGLAGADTQYF. Written as DNA, the CDR3 is TGTGCCAGCAGCTTAGATCCGGGACTAGCGGGAGCAGATACGCAGTATTTT.

The rearrangement joins TRBV13 to TRBJ1-1, with 7 bases that match TRBD1. The V segment lost 4 bases and the J segment 6 bases; nucleotides outside the gene matches: 11. From germline, CDR1 is PRHDT and CDR2 FYEKMQ (reference sequence). The CDR3 sequence is 15 residues long. The CDR3 reads CASSSGQVQVSEAFF. For the CDR3, the DNA is TGTGCCAGCAGCTCCGGACAGGTCCAGGTATCTGAAGCTTTCTTT.

DNA of the CDR3: TGTGCCAGCAGCCAAGATTTTGGGACAGTCGCTTCACCCCTCCACTTT. This codes for CASSQDFGTVASPLHF. This sequence joins TRBV14 and TRBJ1-6; TRBD1 aligns across 7 bases. The germline V gene encodes CDR1 SGHDN and CDR2 FVKESK. The CDR3 has 16 amino acids. Trimming removed 0 bases from V and 9 bases from J; junction bases left unmatched: 8.

Here the CDR3 DNA reads TGCGCCAGCAGCCACTTGGACAGCTCACAAGAGACCCAGTACTTC. This sequence encodes CASSHLDSSQETQYF. This chain uses TRBV4-1 with TRBJ2-5, with D perhaps matching TRBD1 (6 bases). CDR1 and CDR2 (germline): MGHRA, YSYEKL. V was shortened by 3 bases and J by 2 bases, with 13 bases between the two germline ends. The CDR3 contains 15 residues.

The rearrangement joins TRBV9 to TRBJ1-2; D is perhaps TRBD1 (6 bases). The CDR3 has 14 amino acids. The V and J ends lost 5 bases and 2 bases respectively, with 13 bases between them. Germline V gene lookup returns CDR1 SGDLS and CDR2 YYNGEE. This CDR3 reads CASSPYRENYGYTF. CDR3 DNA sequence: TGTGCCAGCAGTCCTTACAGGGAAAACTATGGCTACACCTTC.

The V call is TRBV18, the J call TRBJ1-1, with TRBD1 identical over 9 bases. V lost 3 bases and J lost 4; bases outside the gene matches: 9. The CDR3 is made up of 16 amino acids. Germline V gene lookup returns CDR1 KGHSH and CDR2 LQKENI. The CDR3 reads CASSPQGQGVGTEAFF. In DNA, the CDR3 is TGTGCCAGCTCACCCCAGGGACAGGGAGTAGGCACTGAAGCTTTCTTT.

This clone was recorded only once. This chain links TRBV2 with TRBJ2-1; D remains ambiguous. Trimming removed 8 bases from V and 4 bases from J, with 6 bases in between. Germline lookup yields CDR1 SNHLY and CDR2 FYNNEI. CDR3 size: 11 residues. CDR3: CASGDYNEQFF. The CDR3 nucleotides are TGTGCCAGCGGAGATTACAATGAGCAGTTCTTC. Supplemented by reference TRBV2 and TRBJ2-1, the full variable domain reads EPEVTQTPSHQVTQMGQEVILRCVPISNHLYFYWYRQILGQKVEFLVSFYNNEISEKSEIFDDQFSVERPDGSNFTLKIRSTKLEDSAMYFCASGDYNEQFFGPGTRLTVL.

The gene calls are TRBV19 and TRBJ2-3; 9 nucleotides align to TRBD1. Germline-derived CDR1 and CDR2 are LNHDA and SQIVND (reference sequence). The CDR3 has 15 residues. J was trimmed by 0 bases and V by 7 bases; bases with no gene match: 5. The CDR3 DNA reads TGTGCCAGTAATGACAGGGGGTCAAGCACAGATACGCAGTATTTT. This codes for CASNDRGSSTDTQYF.

This clone was detected only a few times. The chain uses TRBV10-1 and TRBJ1-2; 9 nucleotides agree with TRBD1. The CDR3 consists of 17 residues. V trimming: 9 bases; J trimming: 5 bases; junction bases outside the gene matches: 19. The germline gives CDR1 WNHNN, CDR2 SYGVQD (reference sequence). CDR3 residues: CASLLPLSGQGGYGYTF. The DNA for the CDR3 is TGCGCCAGTCTCTTGCCCCTTTCGGGACAGGGAGGGTATGGCTACACCTTC.

The rearrangement joins TRBV28 to TRBJ1-2; 9 positions match TRBD1. The length of the CDR3 is 15 residues. Trimming at V came to 7 bases and at J to 8 bases, leaving 14 bases not matched to a gene. CDR1 MDHEN and CDR2 SYDVKM come from the germline V gene. CDR3 loop: CASILNHRGLEGYTF. CDR3 sequence (DNA): TGTGCCAGCATACTTAACCACAGGGGGCTGGAGGGCTACACCTTC.

This chain links TRBV6-1 with TRBJ2-4; 9 bases fit TRBD2. CDR3 length equals 18 residues. Germline CDR1 MNHNS, CDR2 SASEGT. V gave up 3 bases and J gave up 7 bases; unmatched junction bases: 16. CDR3 sequence: CASSEGSRGRGPWNIQYF. Written as DNA, the CDR3 is TGTGCCAGCAGTGAGGGGTCTCGCGGGAGGGGACCTTGGAACATTCAGTACTTC.

Concerning this clone itself: At one of its ends the junction is not consistent with the germline gene, which may arise from a read error. The rearrangement joins TRBV19 to TRBJ1-1; the match to TRBD1 covers 8 bases. CDR1 is LNHDA and CDR2 is SQIVND in the germline V gene (reference sequence). CDR3 length: 15 residues. CDR3 in amino acids: CASNIQGGVNTEAFF. CDR3 DNA sequence: TGTGCCAGTAATATACAGGGGGGAGTAAACACTGAAGCTTTCTTT. Full variable domain (outside the CDR3, taken from reference TRBV19 and TRBJ1-1): DGGITQSPKYLFRKEGQNVTLSCEQNLNHDAMYWYRQDPGQGLRLIYYSQIVNDFQKGDIAEGYSVSREKKESFPLTVTSAQKNPTAFYLCASNIQGGVNTEAFFGQGTRLTVV.

This rearrangement joins TRBV11-2 to TRBJ2-4, with D possibly TRBD1 on 5 matching bases. V lost 2 bases to trimming and J lost 3 bases, with 14 bases between them. The CDR3 is 16 amino acids. CDR1 and CDR2 (germline): SGHAT, FQNNGV. This CDR3 reads CASSLFKGIDKNIQYF. The DNA of the CDR3 is TGTGCCAGCAGCTTATTCAAGGGGATAGACAAAAACATTCAGTACTTC.

V gene TRBV7-2 combines with J gene TRBJ2-7; D perhaps matches TRBD2 (7 bases). The germline V gene encodes CDR1 SGHTA and CDR2 FQGNSA. Trimming cost V 1 base and J 6 bases, with 13 bases left between them. The CDR3 totals 14 residues. The CDR3 loop is CASSLGPGGAEQYF. CDR3 DNA: TGTGCCAGCAGCTTAGGTCCTGGGGGGGCCGAGCAGTACTTC.

The J gene is TRBJ2-1, the V gene TRBV4-2, with 10 bases lining up with TRBD2. V lost 5 bases to trimming and J lost 3 bases; unmatched junction nucleotides: 7. The CDR3 runs 16 residues. Germline CDR1 LGHNA, CDR2 YNFKEQ. The CDR3 nucleotides read TGTGCCAGCAGCTCCCGACTAGCGGGCAACTACAATGAGCAGTTCTTC. This sequence encodes CASSSRLAGNYNEQFF.

This chain joins TRBV9 and TRBJ2-7, with TRBD1 matching over 8 bases. V trimming: 8 bases; J trimming: 7 bases; junction bases outside the gene matches: 11. This CDR3 region has 13 residues. The germline gives CDR1 SGDLS, CDR2 YYNGEE. The CDR3 DNA follows: TGTGCCAGTAATTTCGGGACAGGAGGTGAGCAGTACTTC. Protein sequence: CASNFGTGGEQYF.

The chain combines TRBV7-9 with TRBJ2-7; TRBD2 aligns across 10 bases. Germline CDR1 and CDR2: SEHNR and FQNEAQ (reference sequence). After removal of 5 bases from V and 5 bases from J, the junction contained 12 bases not matched to a gene. This CDR3 is built from 16 residues. DNA for the CDR3: TGTGCCAGCAGCCCCAGGTTTAGCGGGGGGTTCGACGAGCAGTACTTC. Translation gives CASSPRFSGGFDEQYF.

The chain couples TRBV28 to TRBJ1-2; a weak D match, TRBD1 (5 bases). Per the germline V gene, CDR1 is MDHEN and CDR2 is SYDVKM. V was trimmed by 3 bases and J by 4 bases, leaving 12 bases between them. This CDR3 has 14 residues. The CDR3 loop reads CASSFAGYGYGYTF. In nucleotides, the CDR3 is TGTGCCAGCAGTTTCGCAGGGTACGGCTATGGCTACACCTTC.

The V and J genes are TRBV10-3 and TRBJ1-5, with 7 bases aligning to TRBD1. Germline CDR1 and CDR2: ENHRY and SYGVKD. The CDR3 is 14 amino acids. With V trimmed by 3 bases and J by 6 bases, 5 bases remained unmatched. In DNA form, the CDR3 reads TGTGCCATCAGTGATCTACAGGGGAGTCAGCCCCAGCATTTT. This translates into CAISDLQGSQPQHF.

This rearrangement joins TRBV2 to TRBJ2-1, with D perhaps matching TRBD1 (7 bases). The CDR3 has 15 amino acids. In germline, CDR1 is SNHLY, CDR2 FYNNEI. V lost 1 base and J 8 bases, leaving 15 bases between the germline ends. CDR3 amino acids: CASSEVGGGKDEQFF. CDR3 DNA sequence: TGTGCCAGCAGTGAAGTAGGAGGGGGCAAGGATGAGCAGTTCTTC.